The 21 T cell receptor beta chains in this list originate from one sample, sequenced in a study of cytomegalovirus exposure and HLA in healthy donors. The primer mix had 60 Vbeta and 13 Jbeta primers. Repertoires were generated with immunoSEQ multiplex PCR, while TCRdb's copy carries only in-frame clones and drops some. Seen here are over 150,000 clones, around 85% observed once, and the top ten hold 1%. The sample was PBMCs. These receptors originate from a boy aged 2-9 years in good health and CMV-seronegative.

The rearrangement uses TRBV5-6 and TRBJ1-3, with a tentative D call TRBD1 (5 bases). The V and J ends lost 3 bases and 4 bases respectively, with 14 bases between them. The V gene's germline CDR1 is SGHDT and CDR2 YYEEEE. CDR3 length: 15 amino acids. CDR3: CASSSPGLGGNTIYF. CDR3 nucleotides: TGTGCCAGCAGCTCCCCGGGACTGGGGGGAAACACCATATATTTT.

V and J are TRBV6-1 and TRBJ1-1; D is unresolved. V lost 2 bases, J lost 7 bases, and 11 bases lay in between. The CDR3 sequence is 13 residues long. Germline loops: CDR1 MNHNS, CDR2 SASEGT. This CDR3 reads CASSEKGEGEAFF. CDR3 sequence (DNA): TGTGCCAGCAGTGAAAAGGGTGAGGGTGAAGCTTTCTTT.

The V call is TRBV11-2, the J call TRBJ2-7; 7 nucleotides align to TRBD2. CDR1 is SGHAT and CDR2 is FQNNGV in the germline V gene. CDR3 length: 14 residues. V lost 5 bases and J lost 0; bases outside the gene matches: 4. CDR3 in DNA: TGTGCCAGCAGCCCCCGGGACTACTCCTACGAGCAGTACTTC. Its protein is CASSPRDYSYEQYF. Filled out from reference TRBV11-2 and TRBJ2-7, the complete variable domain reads EAGVAQSPRYKIIEKRQSVAFWCNPISGHATLYWYQQILGQGPKLLIQFQNNGVVDDSQLPKDRFSAERLKGVDSTLKIQPAKLEDSAVYLCASSPRDYSYEQYFGPGTRLTVT.

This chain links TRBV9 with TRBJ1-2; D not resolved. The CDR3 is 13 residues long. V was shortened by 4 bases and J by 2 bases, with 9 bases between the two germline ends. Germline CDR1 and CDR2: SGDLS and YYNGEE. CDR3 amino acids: CASSYTANYGYTF. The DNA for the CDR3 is TGTGCCAGCAGCTATACCGCGAACTATGGCTACACCTTC.

CDR3 sequence: CASSDRYNEQFF. The CDR3 bases are TGTGCCAGCAGTGATCGGTACAATGAGCAGTTCTTC. The rearrangement joins TRBV6-1 to TRBJ2-1; D remains unclear. This CDR3 comprises 12 residues. Germline values: CDR1 MNHNS, CDR2 SASEGT. V dropped 3 bases and J dropped 4 bases, with 4 bases sitting between them.

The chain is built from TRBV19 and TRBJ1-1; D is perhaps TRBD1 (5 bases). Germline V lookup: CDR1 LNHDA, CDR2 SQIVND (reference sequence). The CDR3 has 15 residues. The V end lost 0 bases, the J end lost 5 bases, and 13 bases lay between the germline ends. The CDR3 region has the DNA TGTGCCAGTAGTATAGATACCCGGGGGGGGACTGAAGCTTTCTTT. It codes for CASSIDTRGGTEAFF.

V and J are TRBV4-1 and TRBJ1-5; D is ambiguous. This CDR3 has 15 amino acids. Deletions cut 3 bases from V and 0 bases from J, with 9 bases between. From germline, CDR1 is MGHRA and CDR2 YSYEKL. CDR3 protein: CASSQAPYSNQPQHF. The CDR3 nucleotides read TGCGCCAGCAGCCAGGCACCTTATAGCAATCAGCCCCAGCATTTT.

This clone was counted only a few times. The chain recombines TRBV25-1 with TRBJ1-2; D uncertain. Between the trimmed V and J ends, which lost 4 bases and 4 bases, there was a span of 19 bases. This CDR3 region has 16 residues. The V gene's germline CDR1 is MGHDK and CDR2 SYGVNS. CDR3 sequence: CASSGPPGLNIYGYTF. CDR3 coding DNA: TGTGCCAGCAGTGGCCCTCCCGGACTGAACATCTATGGCTACACCTTC.

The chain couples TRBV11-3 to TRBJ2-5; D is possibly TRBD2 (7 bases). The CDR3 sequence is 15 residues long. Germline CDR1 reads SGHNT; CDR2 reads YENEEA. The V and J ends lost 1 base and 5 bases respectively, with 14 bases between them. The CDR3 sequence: CASSLGQGREETQYF. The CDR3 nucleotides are TGTGCCAGCAGCTTAGGGCAGGGGAGGGAGGAGACCCAGTACTTC.

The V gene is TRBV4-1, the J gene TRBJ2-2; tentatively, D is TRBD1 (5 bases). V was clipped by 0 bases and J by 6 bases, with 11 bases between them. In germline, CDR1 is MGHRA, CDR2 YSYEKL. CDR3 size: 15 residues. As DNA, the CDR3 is TGCGCCAGCAGCCAAGAAGGGGCCCTACCCGGGGAGCTGTTTTTT. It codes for CASSQEGALPGELFF.

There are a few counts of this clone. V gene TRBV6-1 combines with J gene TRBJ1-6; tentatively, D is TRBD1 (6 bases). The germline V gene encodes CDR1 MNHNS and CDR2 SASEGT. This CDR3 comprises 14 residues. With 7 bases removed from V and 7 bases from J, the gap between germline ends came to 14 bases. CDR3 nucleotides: TGTGCCAGCAAAAAACGGGACACCAATTCACCCCTCCACTTT. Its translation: CASKKRDTNSPLHF.

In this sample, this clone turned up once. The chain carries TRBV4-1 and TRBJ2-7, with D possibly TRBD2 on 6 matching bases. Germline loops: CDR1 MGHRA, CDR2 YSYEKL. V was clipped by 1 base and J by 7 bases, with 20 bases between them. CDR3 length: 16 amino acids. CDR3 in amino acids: CASSQAPRSGGREQYF. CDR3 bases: TGCGCCAGCAGCCAAGCCCCCCGCAGCGGAGGGAGAGAGCAGTACTTC.

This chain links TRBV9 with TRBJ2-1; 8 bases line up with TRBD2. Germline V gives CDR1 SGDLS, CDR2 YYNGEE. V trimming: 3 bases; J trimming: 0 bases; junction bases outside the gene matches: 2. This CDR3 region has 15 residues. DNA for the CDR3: TGTGCCAGCAGCGCCAGCGGGAGCTCCTACAATGAGCAGTTCTTC. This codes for CASSASGSSYNEQFF.

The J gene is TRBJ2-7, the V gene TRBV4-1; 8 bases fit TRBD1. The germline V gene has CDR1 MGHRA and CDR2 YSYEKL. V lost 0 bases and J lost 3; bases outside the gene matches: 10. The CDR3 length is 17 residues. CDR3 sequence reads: CASSQERTGTGYYEQYF. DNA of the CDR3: TGCGCCAGCAGCCAAGAGCGCACCGGGACAGGATACTACGAGCAGTACTTC.

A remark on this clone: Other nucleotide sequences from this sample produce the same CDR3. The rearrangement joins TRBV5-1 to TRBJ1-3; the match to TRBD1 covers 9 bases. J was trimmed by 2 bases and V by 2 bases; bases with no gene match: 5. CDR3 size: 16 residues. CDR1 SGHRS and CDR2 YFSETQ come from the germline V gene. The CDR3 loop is CASSLRTGVAGNTIYF. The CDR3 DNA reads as TGCGCCAGCAGCTTACGGACAGGGGTGGCTGGAAACACCATATATTTT. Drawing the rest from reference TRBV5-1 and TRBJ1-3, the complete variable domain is KAGVTQTPRYLIKTRGQQVTLSCSPISGHRSVSWYQQTPGQGLQFLFEYFSETQRNKGNFPGRFSGRQFSNSRSEMNVSTLELGDSALYLCASSLRTGVAGNTIYFGEGSWLTVV.

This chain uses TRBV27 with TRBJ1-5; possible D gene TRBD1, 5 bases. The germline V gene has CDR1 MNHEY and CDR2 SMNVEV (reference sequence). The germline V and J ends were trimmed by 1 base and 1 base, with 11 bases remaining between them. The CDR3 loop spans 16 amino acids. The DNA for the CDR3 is TGTGCCAGCAGTTTATTTGGGAAGGGGAGCAATCAGCCCCAGCATTTT. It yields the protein CASSLFGKGSNQPQHF.

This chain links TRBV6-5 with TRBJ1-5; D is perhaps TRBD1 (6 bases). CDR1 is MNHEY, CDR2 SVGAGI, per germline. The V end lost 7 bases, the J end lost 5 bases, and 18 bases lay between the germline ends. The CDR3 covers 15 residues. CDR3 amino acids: CASKQGFWGDQPQHF. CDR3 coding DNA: TGTGCCAGCAAACAGGGTTTCTGGGGTGATCAGCCCCAGCATTTT.

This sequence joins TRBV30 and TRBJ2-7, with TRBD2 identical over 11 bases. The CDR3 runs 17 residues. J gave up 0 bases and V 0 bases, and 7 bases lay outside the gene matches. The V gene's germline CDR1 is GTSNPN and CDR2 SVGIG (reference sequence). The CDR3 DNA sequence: TGTGCCTGGAGTGTAGGACTAGCGGGCCTAAGCTCCTACGAGCAGTACTTC. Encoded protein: CAWSVGLAGLSSYEQYF.

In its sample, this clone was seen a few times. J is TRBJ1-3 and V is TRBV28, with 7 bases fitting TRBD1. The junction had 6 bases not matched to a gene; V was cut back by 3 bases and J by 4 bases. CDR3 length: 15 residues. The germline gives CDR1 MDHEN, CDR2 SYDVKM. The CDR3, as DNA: TGTGCCAGCAGTTTTGACAGGGTGATAGGAAACACCATATATTTT. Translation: CASSFDRVIGNTIYF.

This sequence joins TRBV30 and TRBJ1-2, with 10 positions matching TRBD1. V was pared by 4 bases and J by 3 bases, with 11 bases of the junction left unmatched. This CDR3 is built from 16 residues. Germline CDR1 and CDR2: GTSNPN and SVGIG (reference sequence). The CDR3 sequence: CAWTVSRDRGHYGYTF. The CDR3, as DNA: TGTGCCTGGACCGTGTCCCGGGACAGGGGACACTATGGCTACACCTTC.

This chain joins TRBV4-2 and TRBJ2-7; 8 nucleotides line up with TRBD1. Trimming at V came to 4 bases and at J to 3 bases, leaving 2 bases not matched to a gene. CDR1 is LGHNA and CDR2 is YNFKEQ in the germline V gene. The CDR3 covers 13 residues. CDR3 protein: CASSPGQVYEQYF. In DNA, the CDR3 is TGTGCCAGCAGCCCGGGACAGGTCTACGAGCAGTACTTC.